The 30 T cell receptor beta chains below were found in one sample sequenced in a study of T cells after yellow fever vaccination. TCRdb redid the calling of the 5' RACE reads with MiXCR, one entry per CDR3 protein. The sample carries some 560,000 distinct CDR3 sequences, around a sixth recorded once. The sample was PBMCs, taken around 5 days after the first yellow fever vaccination. The receptors stem from a man aged 18 to 29 who received the YFV17D yellow fever vaccine.

The gene calls are TRBV7-8 and TRBJ2-1; D perhaps matches TRBD1 (6 bases). This CDR3 contains 14 residues. The ends were cut back, 3 bases at V and 5 bases at J, with 11 bases in the middle. CDR1 is SGHVS and CDR2 is FQNEAQ in the germline V gene. CDR3 nucleotides: TGTGCCAGCAGCTTCTGGGGGCGGAACAATGAGCAGTTCTTC. Protein sequence: CASSFWGRNNEQFF. Looking up the rest from reference TRBV7-8 and TRBJ2-1 gives the full variable domain: GAGVSQSPRYKVAKRGQDVALRCDPISGHVSLFWYQQALGQGPEFLTYFQNEAQLDKSGLPSDRFFAERPEGSVSTLKIQRTQQEDSAVYLCASSFWGRNNEQFFGPGTRLTVL.

The chain joins TRBV28 to TRBJ2-7, with 7 positions matching TRBD2. V was clipped by 5 bases and J by 3 bases; unmatched bases: 7. The CDR3 runs 14 residues. The germline CDR1 and CDR2 sequences are MDHEN and SYDVKM. The CDR3 region has the DNA TGTGCCAGCAGTGACGGGACTACCATCTACGAGCAGTACGTC. Its protein is CASSDGTTIYEQYV.

The chain links TRBV6-5 to TRBJ1-4; TRBD1 might be the D (5 bases). The CDR3 length is 11 residues. Trimming pared 2 bases from V and 14 bases from J, leaving 9 bases between. Germline values: CDR1 MNHEY, CDR2 SVGAGI. The CDR3 loop is CASSYGGVLFF. The CDR3 region has the DNA TGTGCCAGCAGTTACGGGGGGGTGCTGTTTTTT.

This clonotype appeared a few times. The gene calls are TRBV6-1 and TRBJ2-7, with D tentatively TRBD1 or TRBD2 (5 bases each). Trimming removed 8 bases from V and 4 bases from J, with 21 bases in between. Germline CDR1 is MNHNS and CDR2 is SASEGT. This CDR3 region has 15 residues. The CDR3 bases are TGTGCCAGCCCTAGAGGGAAGTCAGGGTCTTACGAGCAGTACGTC. Its translation is CASPRGKSGSYEQYV.

The genes are TRBV29-1 and TRBJ2-7; no reliable D call. V lost 8 bases and J 6 bases, leaving 17 bases between the germline ends. Per the germline V gene, CDR1 is SQVTM and CDR2 is ANQGSEA. The CDR3 contains 12 residues. The CDR3 reads CSPHTGRSEQYV. The CDR3 bases are TGCAGCCCTCACACCGGCCGGTCCGAGCAGTACGTC.

This clonotype was counted ten times or more. The chain combines TRBV4-1 with TRBJ2-1; D is uncertain. Germline lookup yields CDR1 MGHRA and CDR2 YSYEKL. CDR3 length: 16 residues. V lost 4 bases and J lost 4, with 17 bases in between. CDR3 nucleotides: TGCGCCAGCAGCCCTTTAATCCAGCCGCGGTACAATGAGCAGTTCTTC. Translating it yields CASSPLIQPRYNEQFF.

The J gene is TRBJ1-5, the V gene TRBV5-1; no definite D call. This CDR3 is 14 amino acids long. V shed 0 bases and J shed 7 bases, with 11 bases lying between them. Germline V gene sequence: CDR1 SGHRS, CDR2 YFSETQ. The DNA for the CDR3 is TGCGCCAGCAGCTTGGGTCCGGAAAAACAGCCCCAGCATTTT. Amino acid sequence: CASSLGPEKQPQHF.

This clonotype was counted between two and nine times. The chain employs TRBV5-1 and TRBJ2-1; D not resolved. This CDR3 contains 14 residues. V was trimmed by 2 bases and J by 8 bases, leaving 14 bases between them. The germline V gene has CDR1 SGHRS and CDR2 YFSETQ. The CDR3 DNA follows: TGCGCCAGCAGCTTCTGGGCGCCTAACGATGAGCAGTTCTTC. Translation: CASSFWAPNDEQFF.

V usage is TRBV20-1 and J usage is TRBJ2-5; 10 bases are shared with TRBD2. CDR1 is DFQATT, CDR2 SNEGSKA, per germline (reference sequence). The CDR3 is 16 residues long. V lost 1 base to trimming and J lost 4 bases; unmatched junction nucleotides: 9. This CDR3 reads CSARGLAGARGETQYF. The CDR3 DNA reads as TGCAGTGCTAGAGGGCTAGCGGGGGCCAGAGGAGAGACCCAGTACTTC.

In its sample, this clonotype was seen many times. This rearrangement joins TRBV12-3 or TRBV12-4 to TRBJ1-3; D not certain. Between the trimmed V and J ends, which lost 1 base and 8 bases, there was a span of 12 bases. The CDR3 is made up of 14 amino acids. The CDR3 DNA follows: TGTGCCAGCAGTTTAGGACACGGAGGAGACACCATATATTTT. As protein: CASSLGHGGDTIYF.

The rearrangement uses TRBV27 and TRBJ1-2; D might be TRBD1 (5 bases). The CDR3 spans 15 residues. The germline V gene encodes CDR1 MNHEY and CDR2 SMNVEV (reference sequence). The V end lost 3 bases, the J end lost 2 bases, and 13 bases lay between the germline ends. Here the CDR3 DNA reads TGTGCCAGCAGTTTCAACGGACACCCCAACTATGGCTACACCTTC. It translates to CASSFNGHPNYGYTF.

This clonotype turned up a few times. The rearrangement uses TRBV6-1 and TRBJ2-3; possibly TRBD1 for D (5 bases). V lost 7 bases and J 6 bases, leaving 20 bases between the germline ends. CDR3 length equals 15 residues. Germline CDR1 MNHNS, CDR2 SASEGT. The CDR3 is CASKSSGNPKDTQYF. The DNA of the CDR3 is TGTGCCAGCAAGTCTTCAGGGAACCCCAAGGATACGCAGTATTTT.

This clonotype was seen only a few times. The chain combines TRBV10-3 with TRBJ2-3; D is uncertain. There are 14 residues in the CDR3. The V and J ends lost 6 bases and 1 base respectively, with 11 bases between them. Germline CDR1 ENHRY, CDR2 SYGVKD. CDR3 DNA sequence: TGTGCCATCAGCCTAAAGCCGGGCACAGATACGCAGTATTTT. This sequence encodes CAISLKPGTDTQYF.

This clonotype was recorded a few times. The chain couples TRBV11-3 to TRBJ2-2, with D perhaps TRBD2 (5 bases). The CDR3 totals 15 residues. V lost 0 bases, J lost 5 bases, and 10 bases lay in between. Looked up from germline, CDR1 is SGHNT and CDR2 is YENEEA. This chain's CDR3 is CASSLDVRGTGELFF. In DNA form, the CDR3 reads TGTGCCAGCAGCTTAGATGTGCGAGGGACCGGGGAGCTGTTTTTT.

The chain employs TRBV7-9 and TRBJ1-1; the D is unclear. This CDR3 has 16 residues. The germline V and J ends were trimmed by 4 bases and 1 base, with 16 bases remaining between them. The V gene's germline CDR1 is SEHNR and CDR2 FQNEAQ (reference sequence). The chain's CDR3 is CASSSAMDQRNTEAFF. The DNA for the CDR3 is TGTGCCAGCAGCTCTGCGATGGACCAAAGGAACACTGAAGCTTTCTTT.

The rearrangement links TRBV7-8 to TRBJ2-5; tentatively, D is TRBD2 (5 bases). V lost 3 bases to trimming and J lost 0 bases, with 11 bases between them. Germline V gene lookup returns CDR1 SGHVS and CDR2 FQNEAQ. CDR3 length equals 15 residues. The CDR3 DNA follows: TGTGCCAGCAGCTTTCGTATGGACTACCAAGAGACCCAGTACTTC. It codes for CASSFRMDYQETQYF.

V gene TRBV12-3 or TRBV12-4 combines with J gene TRBJ1-2; unclear D gene. With 6 bases removed from V and 7 bases from J, the gap between germline ends came to 18 bases. CDR3 length: 14 amino acids. CDR3 DNA: TGTGCCAGCAGGGTCGAGGGTCGGGCGGGTGGCTACACCTTC. It translates to CASRVEGRAGGYTF.

The V and J genes are TRBV20-1 and TRBJ2-7; TRBD1 might be the D (5 bases). The CDR3 sequence is 14 residues long. V was clipped by 6 bases and J by 1 base, with 16 bases between them. Germline lookup yields CDR1 DFQATT and CDR2 SNEGSKA (reference sequence). Here the CDR3 reads CSASLAGISYEQYF. DNA of the CDR3: TGCAGTGCCTCATTGGCAGGGATTTCCTACGAGCAGTACTTC.

This clonotype was detected only a few times. The chain couples TRBV7-9 to TRBJ2-3; D not certain. CDR3 length equals 13 residues. V dropped 1 base and J dropped 8 bases, with 10 bases sitting between them. The V gene's germline CDR1 is SEHNR and CDR2 FQNEAQ (reference sequence). The CDR3 coding sequence is TGTGCCAGCAGCTTAGGTGAGGTCGGTACGCAGTATTTT. Encoded protein: CASSLGEVGTQYF.

This clonotype has a handful of counts. DNA for the CDR3: TGTGCCTGGAGCCCAGGACAGACCCTCTATGGCTACACCTTC. Its protein is CAWSPGQTLYGYTF. V gene TRBV30 combines with J gene TRBJ1-2, with D possibly TRBD1 on 6 matching bases. The CDR3 covers 14 residues. Trimming pared 3 bases from V and 4 bases from J, leaving 15 bases between. Germline V gene data show CDR1 as GTSNPN and CDR2 as SVGIG (reference sequence).

This clonotype came up many times. The rearrangement uses TRBV6-5 and TRBJ2-5, with 10 bases matching TRBD1. This CDR3 spans 16 amino acids. CDR1 is MNHEY, CDR2 SVGAGI, per germline. V lost 2 bases and J lost 5; bases outside the gene matches: 8. Written as DNA, the CDR3 is TGTGCCAGCAGTTACGGGGGACAGGGGTCGTGGGAGACCCAGTACTTC. This gives the protein CASSYGGQGSWETQYF.

J is TRBJ1-6 and V is TRBV7-9; D is ambiguous. The CDR3 consists of 15 residues. V was trimmed by 1 base and J by 10 bases, leaving 14 bases between them. The V gene's germline CDR1 is SEHNR and CDR2 FQNEAQ (reference sequence). CDR3 residues: CASSLVKLSGSPLHF. The CDR3 coding sequence is TGTGCCAGCAGCTTAGTGAAACTGAGCGGATCACCCCTCCACTTT.

The chain carries TRBV6-2 or TRBV6-3 and TRBJ1-1, with D possibly TRBD1 on 5 matching bases. The germline V gene encodes CDR1 MNHEY and CDR2 SVGEGT. The length of the CDR3 is 12 residues. Deletions cut 5 bases from V and 8 bases from J, with 12 bases between. This CDR3 reads CASSHPGIEAFF. CDR3 in DNA: TGTGCCAGCAGTCATCCAGGGATCGAAGCTTTCTTT.

This clonotype was seen a few times. This chain uses TRBV20-1 with TRBJ1-4; no clear D. CDR3 length: 15 residues. Germline CDR1 DFQATT, CDR2 SNEGSKA (reference sequence). The V and J ends lost 3 bases and 0 bases respectively, with 11 bases between them. CDR3 DNA sequence: TGCAGTGCTAGGCCGTCGCTTGCAACTAATGAAAAACTGTTTTTT. It specifies CSARPSLATNEKLFF.

The CDR3 region has the DNA TGCAGTGCTAGAGATCGGCTGACAGGGACTGGGGCCAACGTCCTGACTTTC. As protein: CSARDRLTGTGANVLTF. The chain links TRBV20-1 to TRBJ2-6; TRBD1 agrees at 7 bases. Trimming removed 0 bases from V and 2 bases from J; junction bases left unmatched: 7. Germline CDR1 and CDR2: DFQATT and SNEGSKA (reference sequence). The CDR3 spans 17 residues.

This clonotype was picked up many times. This sequence joins TRBV24-1 and TRBJ2-1; maybe TRBD2 (5 bases). The V and J ends lost 1 base and 0 bases respectively, with 9 bases between them. This CDR3 comprises 16 residues. Germline V gene lookup returns CDR1 KGHDR and CDR2 SFDVKD. The CDR3 spells CATSDFPGSSYNEQFF. The CDR3 coding sequence is TGTGCCACCAGTGATTTCCCGGGGAGCTCCTACAATGAGCAGTTCTTC.

This clonotype appeared many times. The V and J genes are TRBV7-2 and TRBJ2-7; 8 nucleotides agree with TRBD2. J gave up 7 bases and V 3 bases, and 8 bases lay outside the gene matches. This CDR3 is built from 14 residues. Germline CDR1 is SGHTA and CDR2 is FQGNSA. CDR3 sequence: CASSFSGALGEQYF. DNA of the CDR3: TGTGCCAGCAGCTTTAGCGGGGCCTTGGGAGAGCAGTACTTC.

This clonotype was recorded at least ten times. This sequence joins TRBV4-1 and TRBJ1-2, with D uncertain. This CDR3 spans 12 amino acids. V was clipped by 1 base and J by 5 bases, with 5 bases between them. CDR1 and CDR2 from the germline V gene are MGHRA and YSYEKL. The CDR3 region is CASSQVDYGYTF. In DNA, the CDR3 is TGCGCCAGCAGCCAAGTTGATTATGGCTACACCTTC.

This chain links TRBV11-3 with TRBJ2-3; D gene ambiguous. V was clipped by 1 base and J by 3 bases, with 8 bases between them. Germline lookup yields CDR1 SGHNT and CDR2 YENEEA. The CDR3 has 14 residues. CDR3 in amino acids: CASSLVGTTDTQYF. The CDR3 DNA reads as TGTGCCAGCAGCTTAGTAGGCACGACAGATACGCAGTATTTT.

This clonotype was detected only a few times. The V and J genes are TRBV2 and TRBJ1-1; the D is unclear. The germline V gene has CDR1 SNHLY and CDR2 FYNNEI. With 10 bases removed from V and 5 bases from J, the gap between germline ends came to 11 bases. The CDR3 has 11 amino acids. CDR3 nucleotide sequence: TGTGCCACCGAGCGGGAAACTGAAGCTTTCTTT. Amino acids: CATERETEAFF.